This T cell receptor beta chain is from a study of cytomegalovirus exposure and HLA in healthy donors. Study-level findings and limits: Accurate predictions that matched the HLA-A and HLA-B alleles of most subjects were reportedly made from TCR beta sequences.

CDR1 and CDR2 (germline): SSHAT, FNYEAQ (reference sequence). This CDR3 has 13 amino acids. Concerning this clone: Antigen unknown. One end of the junction is discordant with germline, which a read error may explain.

A multiplex PCR was run with 60 Vbeta primers and 13 Jbeta primers. Some clones are missing from TCRdb's copy, which holds only in-frame ones; the method was immunoSEQ multiplex PCR. The profile covers roughly 120,000 clones, with over 75% appearing a single time and roughly 5.9% taken by the ten largest. This clonotype was sampled from a woman aged 25 to 39 in good health and CMV-seropositive. The chain has TRBV7-7 and TRBJ1-1, with TRBD1 matching over 7 bases. Sequenced material: PBMCs. CDR3 in DNA: TGTGCTAGCAGCCCTATGGAGGGGGCAGAAGCTTTCTTT. This encodes CASSPMEGAEAFF.